This T cell receptor (beta chain) was obtained from a study of T-cell memory formation after mild COVID-19 (dated by TCRdb to the early 2020s). Describing the broader study: TCR sequence clusters from the two donors were found to be largely donor specific. In a couple of donors, T-cell clones that expanded and contracted after mild COVID-19 were tracked by sequencing TCRalpha and TCRbeta repertoires over time. The cohort was made up of two young adult volunteers, one female and one male, who were previously healthy. Findings and caveats that apply to the study as a whole: Only two mild cases were covered in the study, and larger cohorts including severe cases with pre-infection samples were considered necessary. From day 15 to 85, contracting clones showed balanced CD4/CD8 phenotypes, whereas a second wave of clones that expanded from day 15 to 37 leaned towards CD4+. Some responding clones were found in pre-infection memory, which suggests that pre-existing cross-reactive memory T cells took part in the SARS-CoV-2 response. Contracting CD4+ clones turned up mainly in the CM and EM memory subsets, whereas EMRA was where CD8+ clones were enriched. The second-wave clones that peaked on day 37 were not confirmed to be SARS-CoV-2 specific.

Ficoll-Paque density gradient centrifugation was used to isolate PBMCs. TCRdb shows the sequencer as Illumina NovaSeq 6000. Using 5'RACE with constant-segment primers, TCRalpha and TCRbeta cDNA libraries were constructed, with sample barcodes and unique molecular identifiers added in the process. RNA was extracted from every sample with Trizol reagent. The libraries were amplified in two PCR steps, and the second step added a second sample barcode and Illumina TruSeq adapters. Sequencing of the libraries was done on an Illumina NovaSeq, producing 2 x 150 bp paired-end reads. The source study handled its data this way. Demultiplexing of reads and collapsing into UMI-guided consensus sequences were performed with migec v1.2.7. With mixcr v2.1.11, UMI consensuses were aligned to TRA and TRB V and J templates and assembled into clonotypes. A clonotype was counted as expanded or contracted only if both edgeR and NoisET called the change significant, with noise models trained on biological replicates. edgeR calls used a false discovery rate-adjusted p below 0.01 and a log2 fold-change threshold of 1. As an exploratory analysis of dynamics, max-normalized trajectories of the 1000 most abundant clonotypes were examined with PCA combined with hierarchical clustering. Each responding clone was given a CD4 or CD8 phenotype based on the CD4+ and CD8+ repertoires, which had been sequenced separately. The public reads were reprocessed in TCRdb via fastp at Q25 and MiXCR, keeping in-frame beta chains. Each record represents a unique CDR3 protein, reported with the most common genes and DNA among its rows. TCRdb, not the authors, supplied the V and J calls. This sample is represented by 400,000 to 550,000 distinct CDR3 sequences; roughly 23% of them were singletons. The ten largest clonotypes hold around 13% of the sample.

Trimming costs V 1 base and J 4 bases, and their ends lie 15 bases apart. The CDR3 has 16 amino acids, counting the end cysteine and phenylalanine. The retained sequence is limited to the CDR3, 48 bases, with the frame set at the first base. Sequences MGHRA (CDR1) and YSYEKL (CDR2) are obtained from the germline V gene. This clonotype was recorded a few times. Its specific antigen is unknown. No much larger clone is present one base from it, and per-base qualities are unavailable. The receptor was derived from an adult woman who had mild COVID-19 (a few samples of this study predate the infection). The sample titles of this study are shuffled in the database, so cell type and time point are left out; the donor was told from shared clones. The chain uses TRBV4-1 and TRBJ2-3; the D gene is perhaps TRBD2, from 7 matching bases. The specimen was PBMCs or a T cell subset sorted from them (not recorded which). The DNA sequence is TGCGCCAGCAGCCAAGGTTTAATAGGGGGGGCAGATACGCAGTATTTT. The encoded protein is CASSQGLIGGADTQYF.